This T cell receptor beta chain stems from a study of T cells in pancreatic ductal adenocarcinoma. The study's findings and limits: Tumors hold more CD45RO+ effector T cells, which may bias toward lower diversity. Compared with tumor, blood showed more total productive templates and 7 to 9.5-fold more clonotypes. The resected cohort was biased toward the minority with early-stage disease.

As to this clone: Its antigen is unidentified.

This CDR3 is 14 amino acids long. Germline V gives CDR1 MNHEY, CDR2 SVGAGI. V gave up 7 bases and J gave up 6 bases, with 19 bases separating them. Sequenced by immunoSEQ multiplex PCR; TCRdb stores in-frame clones only, minus some. The repertoire consists of around 100,000 clones, with more than 90% occurring once and the leading ten covering 2.5% to 3.5%. Selected pancreatic ductal adenocarcinoma patients had undergone surgery without neoadjuvant therapy. This clonotype was obtained from a human donor with pancreatic ductal adenocarcinoma. The chain uses TRBV6-5 and TRBJ2-7; a weak D match, TRBD1 (6 bases). Material: PBMCs. The DNA of the CDR3 is TGTGCCAGCACCCCGGTAGGGGGTGGTAGCGAGCAGTACTTC. Protein: CASTPVGGGSEQYF.